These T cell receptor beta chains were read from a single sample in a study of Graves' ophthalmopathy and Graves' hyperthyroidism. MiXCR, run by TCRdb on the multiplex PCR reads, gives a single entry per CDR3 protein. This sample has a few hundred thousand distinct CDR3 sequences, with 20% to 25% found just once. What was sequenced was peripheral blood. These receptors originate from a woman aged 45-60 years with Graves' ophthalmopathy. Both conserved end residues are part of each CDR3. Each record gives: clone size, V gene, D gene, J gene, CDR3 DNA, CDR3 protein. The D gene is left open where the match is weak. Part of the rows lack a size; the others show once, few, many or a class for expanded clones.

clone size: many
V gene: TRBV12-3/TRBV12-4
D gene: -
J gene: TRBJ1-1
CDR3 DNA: TGTGCCAGCAGTTTGGAGGGCAGGACTGAAGCTTTCTTT
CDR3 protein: CASSLEGRTEAFF

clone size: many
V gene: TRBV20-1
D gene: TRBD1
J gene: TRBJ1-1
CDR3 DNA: TGCAGTGCTAGAGGGGGTTTGCGTACAGGGGGTGTGACTGAAGCTTTCTTT
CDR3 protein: CSARGGLRTGGVTEAFF

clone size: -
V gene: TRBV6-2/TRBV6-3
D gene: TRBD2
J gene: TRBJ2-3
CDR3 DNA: TGTGCCTGCGCTAGCGGGAGCACGACAGATACGCAGTATTTT
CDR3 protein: CACASGSTTDTQYF

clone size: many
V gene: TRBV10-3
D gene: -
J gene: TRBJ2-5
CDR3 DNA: TGTGCCATCAGTGAGGAAGGGACCGCCCAAGAGACCCAGTACTTC
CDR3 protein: CAISEEGTAQETQYF

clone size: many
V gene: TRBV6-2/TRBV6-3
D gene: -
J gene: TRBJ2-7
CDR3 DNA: TGTGCCAGCAGCACCCGGACAGGCCCGGGACTATCCGGATCCTACGAGCAGTACTTC
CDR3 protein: CASSTRTGPGLSGSYEQYF

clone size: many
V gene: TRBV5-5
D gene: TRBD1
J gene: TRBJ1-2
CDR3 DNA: TGTGCCAGCAGCTCTAGACAGGGGACCGTTTCGCGAGGCTACACCTTC
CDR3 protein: CASSSRQGTVSRGYTF

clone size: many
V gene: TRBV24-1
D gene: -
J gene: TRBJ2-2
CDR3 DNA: TGTGCCTCCAGGGAGACAAACACCGGGGAGCTGTTTTTT
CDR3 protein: CASRETNTGELFF

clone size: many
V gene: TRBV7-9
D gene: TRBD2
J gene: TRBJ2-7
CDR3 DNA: TGTGCCAGCAGCTTTACCGGGACTAGCGAACGCGAGCAGTACTTC
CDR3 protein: CASSFTGTSEREQYF

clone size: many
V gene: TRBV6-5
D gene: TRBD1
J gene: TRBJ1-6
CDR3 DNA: TGTGCCAGCAGTTACGGTCTACGGACAGGGGTTTCCTCACCCCTCCACTTT
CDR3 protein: CASSYGLRTGVSSPLHF

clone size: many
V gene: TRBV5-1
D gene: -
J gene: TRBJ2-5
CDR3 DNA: TGCGCCAGCAGCTTGGAGGTCGCGGAGACCCAGTACTTC
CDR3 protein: CASSLEVAETQYF

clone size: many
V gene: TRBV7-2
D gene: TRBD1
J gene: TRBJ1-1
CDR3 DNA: TGTGCCAGCAGCTTAGGCGACAGGGATCACACTGAAGCTTTCTTT
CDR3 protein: CASSLGDRDHTEAFF

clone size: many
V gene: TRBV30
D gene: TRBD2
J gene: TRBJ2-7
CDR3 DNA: TGTGCCTGGAGTGTACTAGCGGAGTTCTACGAGCAGTACTTC
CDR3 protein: CAWSVLAEFYEQYF

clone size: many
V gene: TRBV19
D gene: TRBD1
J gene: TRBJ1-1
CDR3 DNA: TGTGCCAGTAGGGACCGGGACAGAGTGGGGGGAACTGAAGCTTTCTTT
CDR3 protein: CASRDRDRVGGTEAFF

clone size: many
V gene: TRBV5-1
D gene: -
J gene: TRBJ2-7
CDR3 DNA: TGTGCCAGCAGCTTAACTGGGTCCTACGAGCAGTACTTC
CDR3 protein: CASSLTGSYEQYF

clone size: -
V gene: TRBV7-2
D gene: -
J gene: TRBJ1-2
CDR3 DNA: TGTGCCAGCAGCTTAGGGCCGACGTTGGCTGGCTATGGCTACACCTTC
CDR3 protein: CASSLGPTLAGYGYTF

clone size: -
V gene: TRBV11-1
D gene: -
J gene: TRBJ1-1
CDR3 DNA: TGTGCCAGCAGCTTAGCGGCCATAGGTCGCCGGTCGGGAGCTTTCTTT
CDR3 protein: CASSLAAIGRRSGAFF

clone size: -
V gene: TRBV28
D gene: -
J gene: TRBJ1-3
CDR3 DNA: TGTGCCAGCAGCCTCACTGATCGGTACACCATATATTTT
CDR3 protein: CASSLTDRYTIYF

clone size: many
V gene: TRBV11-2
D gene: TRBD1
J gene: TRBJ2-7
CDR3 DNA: TGTGCCAGCAGCCTCAGGGGGCTGTTACCCTACGAGCAGTACTTC
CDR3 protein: CASSLRGLLPYEQYF

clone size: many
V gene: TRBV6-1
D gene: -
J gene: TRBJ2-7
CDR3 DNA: TGTGCCAGCAGTCCTGGACAGACGTTAGCTACCTACGAGCAGTACTTC
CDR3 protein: CASSPGQTLATYEQYF

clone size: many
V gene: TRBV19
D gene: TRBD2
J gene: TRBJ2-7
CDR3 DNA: TGTGCCAGCCGAGCGGGAGGAACCCACGAGCAGTACTTC
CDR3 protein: CASRAGGTHEQYF

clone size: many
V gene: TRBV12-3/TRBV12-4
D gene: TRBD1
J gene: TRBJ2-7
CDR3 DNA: TGTGCCAGCAGTTATCAGGGGGCTTCCGACTTC
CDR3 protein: CASSYQGASDF

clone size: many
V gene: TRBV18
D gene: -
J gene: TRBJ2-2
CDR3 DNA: TGTGCCAGCTCCCCAGGGACCCGAACTACCGGGGAGCTGTTTTTT
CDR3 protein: CASSPGTRTTGELFF

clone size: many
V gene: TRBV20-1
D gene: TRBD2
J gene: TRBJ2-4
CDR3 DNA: TGCAGTGCCCCGGGGGTAGCGGGGGGGAAAAACATTCAGTACTTC
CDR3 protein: CSAPGVAGGKNIQYF

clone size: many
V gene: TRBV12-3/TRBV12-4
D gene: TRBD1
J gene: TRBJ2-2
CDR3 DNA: TGTGCCACCGTCCGAGACAGGGCGAACACCGGGGAGCTGTTTTTT
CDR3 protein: CATVRDRANTGELFF

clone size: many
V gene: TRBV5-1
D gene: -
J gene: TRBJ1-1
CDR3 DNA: TGCGCCAGCAGCTTGGATTGGGGTTTAGGCACTGAAGCTTTCTTT
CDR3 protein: CASSLDWGLGTEAFF

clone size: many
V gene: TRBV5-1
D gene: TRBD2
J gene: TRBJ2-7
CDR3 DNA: TGCGCCAGCAGCTCTCCTTCTAGCGGGAGTTGGATCTACGAGCAGTACTTC
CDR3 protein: CASSSPSSGSWIYEQYF

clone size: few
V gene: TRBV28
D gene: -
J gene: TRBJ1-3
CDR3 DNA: TGTGCCAGCAGTTTATTACAGCAAACCCCTGGAAACACCATATATTTT
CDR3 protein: CASSLLQQTPGNTIYF

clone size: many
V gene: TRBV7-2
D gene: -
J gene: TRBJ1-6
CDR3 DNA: TGTGCCAGCAGCTTGCAGGGTAATTCACCCCTCCACTTT
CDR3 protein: CASSLQGNSPLHF

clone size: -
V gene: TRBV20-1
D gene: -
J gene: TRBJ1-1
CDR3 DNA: TGCAGTGCTAGAATGGGGCTCATGAACACTGAAGCTTTCTTT
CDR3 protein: CSARMGLMNTEAFF

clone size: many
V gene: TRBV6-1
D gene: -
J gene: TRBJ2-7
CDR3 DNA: TGTGCCAGCAGGATGGACAGCCTCTACGAGCAGTACTTC
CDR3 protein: CASRMDSLYEQYF

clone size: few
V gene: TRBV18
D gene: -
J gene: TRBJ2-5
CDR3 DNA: TGTGCCAGCTCACCATTGCAATTGGAGACCCAGTACTTC
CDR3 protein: CASSPLQLETQYF

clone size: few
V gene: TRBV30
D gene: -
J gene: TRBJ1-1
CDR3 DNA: TGTGCCTGGACGTTGCTGAACACTGAAGCTTTCTTT
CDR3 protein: CAWTLLNTEAFF

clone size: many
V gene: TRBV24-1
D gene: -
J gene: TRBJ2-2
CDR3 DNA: TGTGCCACCGCCCCCGGGACATTGAACACCGGGGAGCTGTTTTTT
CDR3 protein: CATAPGTLNTGELFF

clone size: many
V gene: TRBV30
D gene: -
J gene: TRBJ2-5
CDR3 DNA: TGTGCCTGGAGGGGTTTGGAGACCCAGTACTTC
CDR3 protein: CAWRGLETQYF

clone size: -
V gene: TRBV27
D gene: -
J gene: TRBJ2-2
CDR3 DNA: TGTGCCAGCAGTTTGTACGATTGGGGCCCGTCCGGGGAGCTGTTTTTT
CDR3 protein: CASSLYDWGPSGELFF